This TCR beta chain was documented in a study of glioma-infiltrating T cells after dendritic cell vaccination. This CDR3 contains 15 residues. J gave up 0 bases and V 3 bases, and 4 bases lay outside the gene matches. Germline V CDR1 and CDR2: SEHNR, FQNEAQ (reference sequence). The data were produced by immunoSEQ multiplex PCR, yet TCRdb's version contains in-frame clones alone and is incomplete. In the table there are about 24,000 clones, over 85% of which are singletons. There are a few counts of this clone. Noted time point: after dendritic cell vaccination, including at tumor progression/relapse.

This sequence originates from a human donor with glioblastoma. The rearrangement links TRBV7-9 to TRBJ1-1, with 7 bases identical to TRBD1. The specimen comprised blood, sampled after dendritic cell vaccination. CDR3 coding DNA: TGTGCCAGCAGCTTTCTCGGGACAGTGAACACTGAAGCTTTCTTT. Protein: CASSFLGTVNTEAFF.